Below are 7 T cell receptor beta chains sequenced from a single sample in a study of blood T cells in healthy people across ages. Together with a sample-barcoded 5' primer, a J-beta primer mix was included in a second PCR lasting roughly 6 to 12 cycles. TCRdb itself ran the 5' RACE reads through MiXCR, one entry per CDR3 protein. Of approximately 800,000 distinct CDR3 sequences listed, 20% to 30% are singletons. This sample was also put to use in a study of T cells of mothers and their children.

Material for sequencing was blood. These receptors originate from a boy younger than 18 in good health.

The gene calls are TRBV28 and TRBJ2-1; tentatively, D is TRBD1 or TRBD2 (6 bases each). The better agreement between TRBJ2-7 and the DNA end casts doubt on the J call. CDR1 is MDHEN, CDR2 SYDVKM, per germline. The CDR3 has 13 amino acids. CDR3 protein: CASTRGPTYEQYF. The DNA of the CDR3 is TGTGCCAGCACTCGGGGGCCCACCTACGAGCAGTACTTC.

Only a few counts were recorded for this clonotype. The chain carries TRBV28 and TRBJ1-2; D call uncertain. The ends were cut back, 3 bases at V and 0 bases at J, with 11 bases in the middle. Germline V lookup: CDR1 MDHEN, CDR2 SYDVKM. The CDR3 contains 15 residues. DNA for the CDR3: TGTGCCAGCAGTTTTGTCCAGGCTTCTAACTATGGCTACACCTTC. This sequence encodes CASSFVQASNYGYTF.

J is TRBJ2-7 and V is TRBV6-5; 8 nucleotides agree with TRBD1. With 0 bases clipped from V and 3 bases from J, the junction kept 7 bases outside the gene matches. This CDR3 has 16 amino acids. In germline, CDR1 is MNHEY, CDR2 SVGAGI. The CDR3 region is CASSYSIRTGNYEQYF. The CDR3 coding sequence is TGTGCCAGCAGTTACTCGATACGGACAGGGAACTACGAGCAGTACTTC.

The V call is TRBV12-3 or TRBV12-4, the J call TRBJ2-3; D gene ambiguous. This CDR3 comprises 14 residues. V was shortened by 7 bases and J by 5 bases, with 16 bases between the two germline ends. CDR3 sequence reads: CASTLDAIRDTQYF. The CDR3 bases are TGTGCCAGCACCTTGGACGCTATTCGAGATACGCAGTATTTT.

J is TRBJ2-1 and V is TRBV29-1; D possibly uses TRBD1 or TRBD2 (5 bases each). Trimming took off 4 bases at V and 5 bases at J, with 15 bases between the two ends. The CDR3 is 14 amino acids. Germline V lookup: CDR1 SQVTM, CDR2 ANQGSEA. The CDR3 region has the DNA TGCAGCGTTGTATTTCGGGACGGTAACAATGAGCAGTTCTTC. It encodes CSVVFRDGNNEQFF.

This clonotype came up a few times. This rearrangement joins TRBV20-1 to TRBJ2-1; 7 nucleotides agree with TRBD2. Germline CDR1 reads DFQATT; CDR2 reads SNEGSKA (reference sequence). This CDR3 is built from 17 residues. J lost 1 base, V lost 5 bases, and 14 bases had no gene match. The CDR3 region is CSARGMSGGVSYNEQFF. CDR3 nucleotide sequence: TGCAGTGCTCGCGGTATGAGTGGGGGGGTTTCCTACAATGAGCAGTTCTTC.

The chain links TRBV7-6 to TRBJ2-5; no firm D call. The germline V gene has CDR1 SGHVS and CDR2 FNYEAQ. The ends were cut back, 4 bases at V and 2 bases at J, with 8 bases in the middle. The length of the CDR3 is 13 residues. The CDR3 loop reads CASSWANQETQYF. As DNA, the CDR3 is TGTGCCAGCAGCTGGGCAAATCAAGAGACCCAGTACTTC.